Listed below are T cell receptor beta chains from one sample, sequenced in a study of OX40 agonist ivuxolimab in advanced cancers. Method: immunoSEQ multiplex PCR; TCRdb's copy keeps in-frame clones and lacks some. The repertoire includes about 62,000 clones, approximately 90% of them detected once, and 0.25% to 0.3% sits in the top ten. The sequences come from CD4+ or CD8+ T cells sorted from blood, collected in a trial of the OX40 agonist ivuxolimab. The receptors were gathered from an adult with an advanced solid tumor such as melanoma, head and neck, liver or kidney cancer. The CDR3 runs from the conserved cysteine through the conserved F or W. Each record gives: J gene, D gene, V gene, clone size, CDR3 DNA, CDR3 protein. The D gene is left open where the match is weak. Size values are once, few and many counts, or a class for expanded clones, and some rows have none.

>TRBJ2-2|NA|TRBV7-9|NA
TGTGCCAGCAGCTTATTCCCCAGCACCGGGGAGCTGTTTTTT
CASSLFPSTGELFF
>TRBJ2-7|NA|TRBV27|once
TGTGCCAGCAGGGGGATTCAGGGTGGTGTCGAGCAGTACTTC
CASRGIQGGVEQYF
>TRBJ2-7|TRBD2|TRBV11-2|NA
TGTGCCAGCAGCTCACCGGGACTACGCTCCGAGCAGTACTTC
CASSSPGLRSEQYF
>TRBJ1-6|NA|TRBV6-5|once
TGTGCCAGCAGTTGGGAGGGGGATAATTCACCCCTCCACTTT
CASSWEGDNSPLHF
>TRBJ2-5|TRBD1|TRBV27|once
TGTGCCAGCAGTCACCGGGACAGGGAAGGGGAGACCCAGTACTTC
CASSHRDREGETQYF
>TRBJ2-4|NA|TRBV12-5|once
TGTGCTAGTGGTGTAGACCCTAGCAGAAACATTCAGTACTTC
CASGVDPSRNIQYF
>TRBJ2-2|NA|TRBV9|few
TGTGCCAGCAGAGCCGGGGGCACCGGGGAGCTGTTTTTT
CASRAGGTGELFF
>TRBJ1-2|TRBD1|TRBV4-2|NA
TGTGCCAGCAGCCAAGGGATGCGGGACAGAGGTGGCTACACCTTC
CASSQGMRDRGGYTF
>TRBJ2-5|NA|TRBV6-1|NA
TGTGCCAGCAGTATGGACTGGTGGGAGACCCAGTACTTC
CASSMDWWETQYF
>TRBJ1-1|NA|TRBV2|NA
TGTGCCAGCAGTGATGGGGGGAGGACTGAAGCTTTCTTT
CASSDGGRTEAFF
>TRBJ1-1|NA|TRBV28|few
TGTGCCAGCAGTTCCCCCGACGGTCCCAACAGGGACACTGAAGCTTTCTTT
CASSSPDGPNRDTEAFF
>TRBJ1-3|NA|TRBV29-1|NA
TGCAGCGTCCCCGGCAGGGACCGAAACACCATATATTTT
CSVPGRDRNTIYF
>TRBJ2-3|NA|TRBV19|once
TGTGCCAGTAGTAGAAGCAAGACCAGCACAGATACGCAGTATTTT
CASSRSKTSTDTQYF
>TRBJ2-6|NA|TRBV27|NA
TGTGCCAGCAGTTTGAATGCTGCTGGGGCCAACGTCCTGACTTTC
CASSLNAAGANVLTF
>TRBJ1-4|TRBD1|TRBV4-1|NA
TGCGCCAGCAGCCGGAAAGAACAGGGGGCGGGGGAAAAACTGTTTTTT
CASSRKEQGAGEKLFF
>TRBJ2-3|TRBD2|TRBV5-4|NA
TGTGCCAGCTCGCCGACTAGCGGGTACACAGATACGCAGTATTTT
CASSPTSGYTDTQYF
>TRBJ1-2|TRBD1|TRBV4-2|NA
TGTGCCAGCAGCCAAGAGTCGACAGGGGTCTTAGGCTACACCTTC
CASSQESTGVLGYTF
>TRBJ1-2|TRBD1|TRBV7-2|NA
TGTGCCAGCAGCCAGGGACAGGGCTGGGGGTTCCATGGCTACACCTTC
CASSQGQGWGFHGYTF
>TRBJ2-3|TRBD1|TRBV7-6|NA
TGTGCCAGCAGCTTAGGCGCGACAGGGGGGACAGATACGCAGTATTTT
CASSLGATGGTDTQYF
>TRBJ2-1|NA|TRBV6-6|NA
TGTGCCAGCACCGGGGGACTCTCCTACAATGAGCAGTTCTTC
CASTGGLSYNEQFF
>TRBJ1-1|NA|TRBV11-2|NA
TGTGCCAGCAGCCGCACAGGGAACACTGAAGCTTTCTTT
CASSRTGNTEAFF
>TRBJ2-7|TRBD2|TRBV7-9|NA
TGTGCCAGCAGCTTAGGGGAGAGCGGGAGGAGGAGCTACGAGCAGTACTTC
CASSLGESGRRSYEQYF
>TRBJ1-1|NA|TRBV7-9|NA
TGTGCCAGCAGCGCCCAGGGGAGCACTGAAGCTTTCTTT
CASSAQGSTEAFF
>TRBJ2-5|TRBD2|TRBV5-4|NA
TGTGCCAGCAGCTTGGGGACTCGACTAGCGGAAAACCAAGAGACCCAGTACTTC
CASSLGTRLAENQETQYF
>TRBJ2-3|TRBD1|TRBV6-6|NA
TGTGCCACCACGGGACAGAACACAGATACGCAGTATTTT
CATTGQNTDTQYF
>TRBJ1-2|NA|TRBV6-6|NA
TGTGCCAGCAGTTACACAGCAACATACTATGGCTACACCTTC
CASSYTATYYGYTF
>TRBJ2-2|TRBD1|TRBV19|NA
TGTGCCAGTAGTCCCAGGACAGGGCCGAACACCGGGGAGCTGTTTTTT
CASSPRTGPNTGELFF
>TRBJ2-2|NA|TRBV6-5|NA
TGTGCCAGCAGTTCCTCGGACTGGGGGGCCGGGGAGCTGTTTTTT
CASSSSDWGAGELFF
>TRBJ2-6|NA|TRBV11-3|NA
TGTGCCAGCAGCTTGAGTAACTCTGGGGCCAACGTCCTGACTTTC
CASSLSNSGANVLTF
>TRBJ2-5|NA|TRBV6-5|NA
TGTGCCAGCAGTTCGCCACCTCCACAAGAGACCCAGTACTTC
CASSSPPPQETQYF
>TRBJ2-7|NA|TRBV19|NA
TGTGCCAGTAGTATTGATCCGCGTAAAGGGGGCTACGAGCAGTACTTC
CASSIDPRKGGYEQYF
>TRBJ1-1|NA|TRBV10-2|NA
TGCGCCAGCAGTCCTCGGGCAGGGCCGAACACTGAAGCTTTCTTT
CASSPRAGPNTEAFF
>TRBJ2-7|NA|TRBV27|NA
TGTGCCCTACGACTAGACAGCTACGAGCAGTACTTC
CALRLDSYEQYF
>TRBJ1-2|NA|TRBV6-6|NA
TGTGCCAGTCGGATACAGGGACGCTCTGGCTACACCTTC
CASRIQGRSGYTF
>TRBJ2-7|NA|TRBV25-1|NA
TGTGCCAGCAGTTTATGGGGCCCCCCCGGCTGGGAGCAGTACTTC
CASSLWGPPGWEQYF
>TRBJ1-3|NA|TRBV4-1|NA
TGCGCCAGCAGCCAACAAGAGGGACTTTCTGGAAACACCATATATTTT
CASSQQEGLSGNTIYF
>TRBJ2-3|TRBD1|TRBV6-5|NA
TGTGCCAGCAGCCAACAGGGGGTTGATACGCAGTATTTT
CASSQQGVDTQYF
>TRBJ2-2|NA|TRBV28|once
TGTGCCAGCACCAACCGTGGTGGCGGGGAGCTGTTTTTT
CASTNRGGGELFF
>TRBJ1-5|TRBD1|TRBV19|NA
TGTGCCAGTAGGGGGGGACAGGGCACGACTCTGGGCAATCAGCCCCAGCATTTT
CASRGGQGTTLGNQPQHF
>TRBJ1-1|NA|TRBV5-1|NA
TGCGCCAGCAGTACTTTACAGAACACTGAAGCTTTCTTT
CASSTLQNTEAFF
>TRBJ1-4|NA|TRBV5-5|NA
TGTGCCAGCAGCTGGGGGGAGGAAAAACTGTTTTTT
CASSWGEEKLFF
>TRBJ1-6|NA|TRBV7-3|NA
TGTGCCAGCAGCTTCTCCGCCGGGGATTCACCCCTCCACTTT
CASSFSAGDSPLHF
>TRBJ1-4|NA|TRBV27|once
TGTGCCAGCAGTAGAGGGAATGAAAAACTGTTTTTT
CASSRGNEKLFF
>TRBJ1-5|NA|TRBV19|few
TGTGCCAGTAGTATATTCGGAAGTAATCAGCCCCAGCATTTT
CASSIFGSNQPQHF
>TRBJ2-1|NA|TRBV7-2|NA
TGTGCCAGCAGCTTAGCTGGGCGGGAGCAGTTCTTC
CASSLAGREQFF
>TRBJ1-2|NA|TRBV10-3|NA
TGTGCCATGACGGACGGGGAGAGACGAAATGGCTACACCTTC
CAMTDGERRNGYTF
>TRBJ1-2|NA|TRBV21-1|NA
TGTGCCAGCAGCAAAGATCCAGGGGCGACCAACTATGGCTACACCTTC
CASSKDPGATNYGYTF
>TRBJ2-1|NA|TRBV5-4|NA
TGTGCCAGCAGTCTGTCCGCAGGGGCCAATGAGCAGTTCTTC
CASSLSAGANEQFF
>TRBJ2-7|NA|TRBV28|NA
TGTGCCAGCAGAACCCCGAGTGGGCCTGGCGAGCAGTACTTC
CASRTPSGPGEQYF